This T cell receptor (beta chain) came from a study of blood T cell repertoires in COVID-19. Study background: Samples representing acute and convalescent COVID-19 were sourced from the United States, Italy and Spain. T cells, B-cell-depleted T cells, or PBMCs supplied cDNA or gDNA.

Trimming stripped 1 base from V and 8 bases from J, with 11 bases between. The germline gives CDR1 MGHDK, CDR2 SYGVNS. CDR3 length: 14 residues. Per the authors' pipeline: It was from reference gene primer amplification that nucleated cell counts were estimated. Some clones are missing from TCRdb's copy, which holds only in-frame ones; the method was immunoSEQ multiplex PCR. V and J calls and clone size follow that table, whereas D and trimming were derived from the DNA. The table lists tens of thousands of clones, roughly three quarters of them singletons. Sequenced: peripheral blood. This chain joins TRBV25-1 and TRBJ1-4; D is uncertain. The sequence came from a human donor in a cohort sampled during active COVID-19. Here the CDR3 DNA reads TGTGCCAGCAGTGAATCGGGTGGGTGGGAAAAACTGTTTTTT. It encodes CASSESGGWEKLFF.